The text below deals with one T cell receptor (beta chain). The sample holds a few counts of this clonotype. The antigen it binds to is not known. No much larger clonotype is one base removed from it; base qualities were not supplied. This entry is derived from a study (dated by TCRdb to 2014 to 2015). Notes on the research overall: The study set out to test whether tumor-infiltrating Tregs in breast cancer get recruited from blood Tregs or are instead converted in situ from other CD4+ T cell subsets. Overall study outcomes, separate from this receptor: Tumor-infiltrating Treg TCR alpha and beta sequences overlapped most with tumor naive CD4+ T cells, then with blood naive CD4+ T cells. In terms of TCR gene usage, tumor memory CD4+ T cells clustered together with blood and lymph node memory CD4+ cells, as well as with lymph node naive CD4+ cells. The larger-cohort validation was restricted to a single TCR beta V-J rearrangement rather than whole repertoires.

Full-length TCR variable regions were amplified by 5' RACE PCR with constant-region reverse primers, and semi-nested PCR with Nested Universal Primer A was subsequently performed. The ReliaPrep RNA Cell Miniprep System was used to extract total RNA, which was then reverse transcribed into 5'RACE-ready cDNA with the SMARTer RACE 5'/3' Kit. An Illumina MiSeq was used to sequence the full-length TCR alpha and beta libraries, which had been barcoded with multiplex adaptors. In the original analysis: For each of nine subset-tissue groups, sequencing data from the five patients were combined, and the groups were compared by unsupervised clustering of TCR gene usage. The Morisita-Horn index was used to calculate repertoire similarity, with shared sequences weighted according to their contribution to each repertoire. The public reads were quality trimmed at Q25 with fastp and then assembled into clones with MiXCR by TCRdb, keeping productive beta chains. Entries are consolidated by CDR3 protein sequence, retaining the most common genes and DNA. The authors' filters were not applied to this entry. This sample holds about 55,000 distinct CDR3 sequences; less than 25% were observed only once. Of the sample, roughly 3.2% falls within the top ten clones.

Cells that were CD4+CD25+CD127-/low were isolated as Tregs. Tregs, naive and memory CD4+ T cells from tumor, blood and ipsilateral draining lymph nodes of a few breast cancer patients underwent full-length TCR alpha and beta sequencing. Tumor tissue and lymph nodes from ipsilateral axillary dissection were perfused with PBS, minced and digested with collagenase I and hyaluronidase. FACS confirmed that the sorted cell populations were more than 90% pure. The CDR3 spans 15 residues, from the cysteine through the phenylalanine. The DNA shown is the 45-base CDR3, in frame from base 1. After removal of 4 bases from V and 5 bases from J, the junction retains 4 bases not matched to a gene. From a lookup of the germline V gene, CDR1 and CDR2 are ENHRY and SYGVKD.

This receptor was obtained from a female donor with breast cancer. Sequenced input: tumor-infiltrating Tregs sorted from the breast tumor. The sequence is built from TRBV10-3 and TRBJ2-5, and TRBD2 matches 13 of the central bases. For the CDR3, the sequence is CAISGTSGSGETQYF. At the DNA level, the sequence is TGTGCCATCAGTGGGACTAGCGGGAGTGGGGAGACCCAGTACTTC.